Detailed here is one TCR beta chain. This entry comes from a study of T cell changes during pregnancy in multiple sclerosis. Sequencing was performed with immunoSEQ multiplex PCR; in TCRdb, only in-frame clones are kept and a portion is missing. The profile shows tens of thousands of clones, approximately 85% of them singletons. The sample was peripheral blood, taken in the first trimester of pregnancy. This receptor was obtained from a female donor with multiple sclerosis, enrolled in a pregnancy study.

The CDR3 reads CASSPHGPGSSAGNTIYF. In nucleotides, the CDR3 is TGTGCCAGCAGCCCCCACGGTCCAGGGTCAAGTGCTGGAAACACCATATATTTT. The rearrangement links TRBV28 to TRBJ1-3; the D gene is possibly TRBD1 (5 bases). From germline, CDR1 is MDHEN and CDR2 SYDVKM. With 6 bases removed from V and 2 bases from J, the gap between germline ends came to 23 bases. This CDR3 is built from 18 residues.